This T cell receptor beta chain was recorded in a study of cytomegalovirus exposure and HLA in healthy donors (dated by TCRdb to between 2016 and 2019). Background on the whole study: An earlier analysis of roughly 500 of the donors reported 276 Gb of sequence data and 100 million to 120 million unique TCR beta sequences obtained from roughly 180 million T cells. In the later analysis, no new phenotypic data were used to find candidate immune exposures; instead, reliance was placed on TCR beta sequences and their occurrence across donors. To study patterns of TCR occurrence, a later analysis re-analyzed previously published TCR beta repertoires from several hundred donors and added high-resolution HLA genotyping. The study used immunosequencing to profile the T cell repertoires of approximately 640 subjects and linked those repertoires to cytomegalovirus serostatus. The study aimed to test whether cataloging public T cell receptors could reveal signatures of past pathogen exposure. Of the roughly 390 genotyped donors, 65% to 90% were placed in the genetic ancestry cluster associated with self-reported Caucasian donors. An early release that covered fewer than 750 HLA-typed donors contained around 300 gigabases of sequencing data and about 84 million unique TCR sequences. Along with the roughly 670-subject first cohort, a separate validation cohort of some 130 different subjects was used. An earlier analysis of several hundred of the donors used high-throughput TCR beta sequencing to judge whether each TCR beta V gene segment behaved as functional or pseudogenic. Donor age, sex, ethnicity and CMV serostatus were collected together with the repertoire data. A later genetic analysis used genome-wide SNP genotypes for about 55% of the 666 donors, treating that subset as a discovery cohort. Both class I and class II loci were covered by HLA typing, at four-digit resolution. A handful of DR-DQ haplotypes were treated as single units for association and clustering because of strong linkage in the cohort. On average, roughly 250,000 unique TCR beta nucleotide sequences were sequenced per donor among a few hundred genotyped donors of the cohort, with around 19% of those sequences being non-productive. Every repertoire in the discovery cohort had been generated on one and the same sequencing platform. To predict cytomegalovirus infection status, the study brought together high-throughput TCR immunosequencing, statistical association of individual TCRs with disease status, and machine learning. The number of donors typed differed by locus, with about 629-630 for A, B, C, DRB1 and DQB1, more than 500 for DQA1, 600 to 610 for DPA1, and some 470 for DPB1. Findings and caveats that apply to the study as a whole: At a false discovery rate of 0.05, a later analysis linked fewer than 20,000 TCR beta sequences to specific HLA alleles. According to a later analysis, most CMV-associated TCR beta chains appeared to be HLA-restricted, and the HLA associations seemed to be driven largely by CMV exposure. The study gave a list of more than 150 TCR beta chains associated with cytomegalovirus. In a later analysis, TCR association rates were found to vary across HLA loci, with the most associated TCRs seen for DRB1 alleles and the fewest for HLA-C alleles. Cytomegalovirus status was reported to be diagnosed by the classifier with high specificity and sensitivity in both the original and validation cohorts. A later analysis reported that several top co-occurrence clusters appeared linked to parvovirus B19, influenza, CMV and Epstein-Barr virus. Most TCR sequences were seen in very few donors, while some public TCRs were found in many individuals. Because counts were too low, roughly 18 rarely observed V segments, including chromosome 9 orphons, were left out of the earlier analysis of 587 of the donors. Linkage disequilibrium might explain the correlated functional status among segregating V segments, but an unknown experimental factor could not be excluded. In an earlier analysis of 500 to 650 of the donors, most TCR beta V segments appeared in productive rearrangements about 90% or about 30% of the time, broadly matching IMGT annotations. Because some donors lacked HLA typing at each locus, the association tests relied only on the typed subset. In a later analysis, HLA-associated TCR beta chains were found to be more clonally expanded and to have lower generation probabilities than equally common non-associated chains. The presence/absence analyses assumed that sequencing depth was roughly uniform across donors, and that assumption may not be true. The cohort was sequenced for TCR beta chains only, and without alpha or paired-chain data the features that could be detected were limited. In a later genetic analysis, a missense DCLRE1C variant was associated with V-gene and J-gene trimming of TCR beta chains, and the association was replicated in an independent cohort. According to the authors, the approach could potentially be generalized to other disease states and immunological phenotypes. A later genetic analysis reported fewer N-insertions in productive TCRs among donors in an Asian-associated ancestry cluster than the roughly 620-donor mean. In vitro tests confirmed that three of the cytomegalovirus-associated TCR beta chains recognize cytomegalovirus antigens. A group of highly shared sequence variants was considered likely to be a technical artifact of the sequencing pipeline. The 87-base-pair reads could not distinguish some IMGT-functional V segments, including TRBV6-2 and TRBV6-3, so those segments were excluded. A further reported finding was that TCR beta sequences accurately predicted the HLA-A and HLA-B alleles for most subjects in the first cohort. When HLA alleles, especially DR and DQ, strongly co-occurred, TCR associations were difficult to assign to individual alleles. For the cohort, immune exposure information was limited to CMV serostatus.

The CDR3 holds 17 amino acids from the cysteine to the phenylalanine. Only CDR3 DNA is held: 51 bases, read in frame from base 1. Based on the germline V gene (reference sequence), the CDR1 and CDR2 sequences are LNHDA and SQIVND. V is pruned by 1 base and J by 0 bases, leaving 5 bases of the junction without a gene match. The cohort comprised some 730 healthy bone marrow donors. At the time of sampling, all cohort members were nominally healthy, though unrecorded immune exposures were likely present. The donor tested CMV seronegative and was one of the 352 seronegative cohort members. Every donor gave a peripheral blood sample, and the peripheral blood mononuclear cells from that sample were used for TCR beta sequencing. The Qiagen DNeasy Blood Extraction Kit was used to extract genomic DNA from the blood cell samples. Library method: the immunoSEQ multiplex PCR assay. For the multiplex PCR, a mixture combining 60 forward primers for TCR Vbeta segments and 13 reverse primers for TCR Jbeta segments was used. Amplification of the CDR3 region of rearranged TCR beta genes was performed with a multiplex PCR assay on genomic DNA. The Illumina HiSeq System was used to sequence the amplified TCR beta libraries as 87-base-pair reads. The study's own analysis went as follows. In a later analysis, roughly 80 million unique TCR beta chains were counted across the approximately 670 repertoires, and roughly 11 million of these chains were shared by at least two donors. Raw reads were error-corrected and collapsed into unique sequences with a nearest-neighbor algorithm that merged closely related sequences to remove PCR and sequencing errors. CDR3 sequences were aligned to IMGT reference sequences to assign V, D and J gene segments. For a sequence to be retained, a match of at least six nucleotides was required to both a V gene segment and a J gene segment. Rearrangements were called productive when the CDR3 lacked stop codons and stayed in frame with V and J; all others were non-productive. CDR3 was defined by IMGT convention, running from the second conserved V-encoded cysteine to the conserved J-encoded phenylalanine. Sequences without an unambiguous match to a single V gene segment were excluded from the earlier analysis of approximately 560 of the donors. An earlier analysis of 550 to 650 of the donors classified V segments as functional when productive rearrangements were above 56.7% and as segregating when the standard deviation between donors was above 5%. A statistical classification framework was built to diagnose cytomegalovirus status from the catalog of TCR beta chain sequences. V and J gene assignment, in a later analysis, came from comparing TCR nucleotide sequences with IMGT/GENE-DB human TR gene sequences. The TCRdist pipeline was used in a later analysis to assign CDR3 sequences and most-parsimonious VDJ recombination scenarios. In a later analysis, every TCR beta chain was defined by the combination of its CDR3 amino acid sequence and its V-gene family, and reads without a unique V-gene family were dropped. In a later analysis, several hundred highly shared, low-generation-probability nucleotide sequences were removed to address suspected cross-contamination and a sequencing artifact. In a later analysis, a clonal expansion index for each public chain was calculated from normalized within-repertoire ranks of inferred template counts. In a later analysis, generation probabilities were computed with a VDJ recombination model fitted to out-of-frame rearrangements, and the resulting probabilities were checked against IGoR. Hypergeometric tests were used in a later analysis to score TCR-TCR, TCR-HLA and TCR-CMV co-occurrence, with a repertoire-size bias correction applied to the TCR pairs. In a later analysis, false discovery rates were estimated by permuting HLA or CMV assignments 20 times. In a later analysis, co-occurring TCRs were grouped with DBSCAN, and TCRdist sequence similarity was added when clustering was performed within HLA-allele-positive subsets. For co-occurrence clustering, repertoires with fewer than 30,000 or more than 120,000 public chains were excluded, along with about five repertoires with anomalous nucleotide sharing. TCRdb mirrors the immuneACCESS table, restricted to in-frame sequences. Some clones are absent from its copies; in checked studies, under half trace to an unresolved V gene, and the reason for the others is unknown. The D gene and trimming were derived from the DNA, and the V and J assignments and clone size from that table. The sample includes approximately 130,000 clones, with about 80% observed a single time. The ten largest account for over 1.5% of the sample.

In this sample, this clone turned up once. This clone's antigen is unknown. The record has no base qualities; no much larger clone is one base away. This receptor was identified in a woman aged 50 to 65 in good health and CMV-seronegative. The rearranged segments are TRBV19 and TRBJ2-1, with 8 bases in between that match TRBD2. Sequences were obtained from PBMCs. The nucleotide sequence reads TGTGCCAGTAGTATAGGGGTAGCGGGGAGCTCCTACAATGAGCAGTTCTTC. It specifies CASSIGVAGSSYNEQFF.